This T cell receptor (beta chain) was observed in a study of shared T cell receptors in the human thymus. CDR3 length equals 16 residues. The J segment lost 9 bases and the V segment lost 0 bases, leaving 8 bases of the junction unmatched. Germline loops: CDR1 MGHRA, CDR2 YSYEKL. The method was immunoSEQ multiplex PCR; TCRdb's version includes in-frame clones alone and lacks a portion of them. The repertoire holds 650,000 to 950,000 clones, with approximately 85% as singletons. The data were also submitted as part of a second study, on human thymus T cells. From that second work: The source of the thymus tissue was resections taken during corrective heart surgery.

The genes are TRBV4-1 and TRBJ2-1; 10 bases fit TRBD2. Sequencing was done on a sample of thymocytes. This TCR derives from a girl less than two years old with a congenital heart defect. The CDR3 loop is CASSQDPSGGAGEQFF. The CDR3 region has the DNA TGCGCCAGCAGCCAAGATCCGAGCGGGGGGGCCGGTGAGCAGTTCTTC.